The next 2 T cell receptor beta chains were all read from a single sample in a study of blood T cell repertoires in COVID-19 (dated by TCRdb to about 2020). Libraries were made using the immunoSEQ multiplex PCR assay. Sourced from immuneACCESS, this table was stored by TCRdb with only in-frame sequences that have V and J called. A share of the clones is absent; for the studies checked, an unresolved V gene accounts for under half, and the remainder has no known explanation. In this sample the table shows 250,000 to 300,000 clones, approximately 91% of which occur a single time. The ten top clones hold 0.95% to 1.5% of the sample. Input material: PBMCs or T cells enriched from blood (not recorded which). The receptors stem from a human donor in a cohort exposed to, infected with or recovered from COVID-19 (not recorded which). The donor label of this sample is uncertain.

The V and J genes are TRBV2 and TRBJ2-7; TRBD2 matches at 7 bases. The CDR3 length is 14 residues. Germline CDR1 SNHLY, CDR2 FYNNEI. Trimming at V came to 9 bases and at J to 0 bases, leaving 8 bases not matched to a gene. CDR3 residues: CASSPGGTSYEQYF. The CDR3 coding sequence is TGTGCCAGTTCCCCGGGGGGTACCTCCTACGAGCAGTACTTC.

The genes are TRBV4-1 and TRBJ1-5, with a tentative D call TRBD1 (5 bases). In germline, CDR1 is MGHRA, CDR2 YSYEKL. The germline V and J ends were trimmed by 6 bases and 4 bases, with 16 bases remaining between them. The length of the CDR3 is 15 residues. CDR3 in DNA: TGCGCCAGCAGGCGATCACCAGGGAGGAATCAGCCCCAGCATTTT. Its protein product is CASRRSPGRNQPQHF.